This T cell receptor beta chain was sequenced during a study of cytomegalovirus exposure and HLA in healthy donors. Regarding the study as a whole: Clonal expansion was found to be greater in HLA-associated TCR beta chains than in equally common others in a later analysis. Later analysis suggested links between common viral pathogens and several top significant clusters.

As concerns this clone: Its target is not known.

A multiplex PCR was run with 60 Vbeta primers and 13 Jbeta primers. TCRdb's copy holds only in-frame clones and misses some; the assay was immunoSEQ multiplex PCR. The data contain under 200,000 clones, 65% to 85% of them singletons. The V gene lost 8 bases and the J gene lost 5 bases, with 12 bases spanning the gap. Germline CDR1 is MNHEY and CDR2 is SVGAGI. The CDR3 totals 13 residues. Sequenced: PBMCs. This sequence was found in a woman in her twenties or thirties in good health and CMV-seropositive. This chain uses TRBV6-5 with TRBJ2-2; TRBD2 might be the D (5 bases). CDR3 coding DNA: TGTGCCAGCCATCCCGGAGGAACCGGGGAGCTGTTTTTT. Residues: CASHPGGTGELFF.